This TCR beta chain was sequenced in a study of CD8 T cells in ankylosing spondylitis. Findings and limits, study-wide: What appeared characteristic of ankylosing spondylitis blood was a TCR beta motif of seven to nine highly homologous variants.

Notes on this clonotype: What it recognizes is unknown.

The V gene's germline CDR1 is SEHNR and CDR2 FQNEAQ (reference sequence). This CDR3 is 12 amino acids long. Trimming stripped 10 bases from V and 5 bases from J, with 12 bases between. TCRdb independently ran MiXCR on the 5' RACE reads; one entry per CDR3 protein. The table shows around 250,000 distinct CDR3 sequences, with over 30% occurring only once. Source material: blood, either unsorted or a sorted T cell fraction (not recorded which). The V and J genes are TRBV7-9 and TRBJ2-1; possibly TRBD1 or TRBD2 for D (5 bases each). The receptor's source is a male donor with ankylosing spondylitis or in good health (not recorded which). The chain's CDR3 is CAMEDNHNEQFF. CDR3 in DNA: TGTGCCATGGAGGACAACCACAATGAGCAGTTCTTC.